This T cell receptor beta chain emerged from a study of T cell changes during pregnancy in multiple sclerosis. Data came from immunoSEQ multiplex PCR; TCRdb stores just in-frame clones and leaves some out. The sample includes tens of thousands of clones, more than 75% seen only once; the top ten take about 6%. This clonotype originated in a female donor in good health, enrolled as a control in a pregnancy study. The sequences come from CD8+ T cells from peripheral blood mononuclear cells, collected after pregnancy.

This CDR3 is CAISDSGAVLFF. CDR3 bases: TGTGCCATCAGTGACTCAGGGGCAGTACTGTTTTTT. The chain combines TRBV10-3 with TRBJ1-4; possibly TRBD1 for D (6 bases). Germline CDR1 reads ENHRY; CDR2 reads SYGVKD. V dropped 3 bases and J dropped 13 bases, with 12 bases sitting between them. This CDR3 region has 12 residues.